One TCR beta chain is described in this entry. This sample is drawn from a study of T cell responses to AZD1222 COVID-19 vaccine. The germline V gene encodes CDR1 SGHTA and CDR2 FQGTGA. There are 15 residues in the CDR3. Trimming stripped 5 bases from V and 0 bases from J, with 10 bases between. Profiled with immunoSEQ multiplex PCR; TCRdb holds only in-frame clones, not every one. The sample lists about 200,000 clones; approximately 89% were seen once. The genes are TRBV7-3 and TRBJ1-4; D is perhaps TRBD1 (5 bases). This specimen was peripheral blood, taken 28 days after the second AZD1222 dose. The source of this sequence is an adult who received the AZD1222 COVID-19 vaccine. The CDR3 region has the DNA TGTGCCAGCAGCCGGGACGGGTCAACTAATGAAAAACTGTTTTTT. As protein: CASSRDGSTNEKLFF.